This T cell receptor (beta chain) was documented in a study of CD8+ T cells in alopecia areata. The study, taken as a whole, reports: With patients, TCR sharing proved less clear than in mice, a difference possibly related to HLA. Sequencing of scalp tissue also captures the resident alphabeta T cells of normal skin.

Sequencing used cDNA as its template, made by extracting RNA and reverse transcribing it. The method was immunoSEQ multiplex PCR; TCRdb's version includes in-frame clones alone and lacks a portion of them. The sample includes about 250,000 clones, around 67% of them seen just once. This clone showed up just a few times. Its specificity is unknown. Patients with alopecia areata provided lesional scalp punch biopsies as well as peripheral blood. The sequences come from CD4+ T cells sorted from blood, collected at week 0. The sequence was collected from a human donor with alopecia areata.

The CDR3 here is CASSPLRRGGVGELFF. The CDR3, as DNA: TGTGCCAGCAGCCCCCTCAGGCGGGGGGGCGTCGGGGAGCTGTTTTTT. The genes are TRBV4-2 and TRBJ2-2, with 9 bases identical to TRBD2. V lost 4 bases, J lost 7 bases, and 10 bases stayed unmatched. The CDR3 is 16 residues long. Germline CDR1 is LGHNA and CDR2 is YNFKEQ.